Listed below are T cell receptor beta chains from one sample, sequenced in a study of early stage breast cancer tumors. Sequenced by immunoSEQ multiplex PCR; TCRdb stores in-frame clones only, minus some. The repertoire holds some 70,000 clones, with around 80% as singletons. The specimen was blood. These receptors came from a person in their sixties with breast cancer. The CDR3 runs from the conserved cysteine through the conserved F or W. A D gene is named only where the DNA matches it firmly. Only part of the rows carry a size: once, few, many, or a class if the clone is expanded.

v_call: TRBV19
d_call: TRBD2
j_call: TRBJ2-3
clone_size: NA
cdr3_aa: CASSIGGTQYF
cdr3_nt: TGTGCCAGTAGTATCGGGGGGACGCAGTATTTT

v_call: TRBV6-5
d_call: NA
j_call: TRBJ1-1
clone_size: NA
cdr3_aa: CASKDRQNTEAFF
cdr3_nt: TGTGCCAGCAAAGACAGGCAGAACACTGAAGCTTTCTTT

v_call: TRBV19
d_call: TRBD2
j_call: TRBJ2-2
clone_size: few
cdr3_aa: CASGFGRGGVAGELFF
cdr3_nt: TGTGCCAGTGGCTTTGGTCGGGGGGGCGTCGCCGGGGAGCTGTTTTTT

v_call: TRBV7-2
d_call: TRBD1
j_call: TRBJ2-7
clone_size: NA
cdr3_aa: CASSLVGTGGGEQYF
cdr3_nt: TGTGCCAGCAGCTTAGTGGGGACAGGGGGCGGCGAGCAGTACTTC

v_call: TRBV5-4
d_call: TRBD2
j_call: TRBJ2-7
clone_size: NA
cdr3_aa: CASSPGGASGRDEQYF
cdr3_nt: TGTGCCAGCAGCCCGGGGGGGGCTAGCGGGAGGGACGAGCAGTACTTC

v_call: TRBV18
d_call: NA
j_call: TRBJ1-5
clone_size: NA
cdr3_aa: CASSRSYQPQHF
cdr3_nt: TGTGCCAGCTCACGCAGCTATCAGCCCCAGCATTTT

v_call: TRBV6-1
d_call: NA
j_call: TRBJ1-5
clone_size: NA
cdr3_aa: CASIDTYSNQPQHF
cdr3_nt: TGTGCCAGCATAGACACTTATAGCAATCAGCCCCAGCATTTT

v_call: TRBV28
d_call: NA
j_call: TRBJ1-2
clone_size: once
cdr3_aa: CASSLPQGVPYGYTF
cdr3_nt: TGTGCCAGCAGTCTACCCCAGGGTGTGCCTTATGGCTACACCTTC

v_call: TRBV9
d_call: TRBD1
j_call: TRBJ2-2
clone_size: NA
cdr3_aa: CASSGGPGQGNTGELFF
cdr3_nt: TGTGCCAGCAGCGGAGGCCCGGGACAGGGGAACACCGGGGAGCTGTTTTTT

v_call: TRBV10-3
d_call: NA
j_call: TRBJ1-6
clone_size: NA
cdr3_aa: CAISDRGGGNSPLHF
cdr3_nt: TGTGCCATCAGTGACAGGGGCGGCGGTAATTCACCCCTCCACTTT

v_call: TRBV11-3
d_call: NA
j_call: TRBJ2-1
clone_size: NA
cdr3_aa: CASSFSRGDGEQFF
cdr3_nt: TGTGCCAGCAGCTTCTCCAGGGGAGACGGTGAGCAGTTCTTC

v_call: TRBV28
d_call: NA
j_call: TRBJ1-5
clone_size: NA
cdr3_aa: CASSIRLGWTQPQHF
cdr3_nt: TGTGCCAGCAGTATCCGTCTGGGGTGGACTCAGCCCCAGCATTTT

v_call: TRBV6-6
d_call: NA
j_call: TRBJ2-7
clone_size: NA
cdr3_aa: CASSPGAYEQYF
cdr3_nt: TGTGCCAGCAGTCCCGGGGCCTACGAGCAGTACTTC

v_call: TRBV7-9
d_call: NA
j_call: TRBJ2-1
clone_size: NA
cdr3_aa: CASRQTGTQNEQFF
cdr3_nt: TGTGCCAGCAGGCAAACCGGGACTCAGAATGAGCAGTTCTTC

v_call: TRBV4-2
d_call: NA
j_call: TRBJ2-3
clone_size: NA
cdr3_aa: CASRERLASTDTQYF
cdr3_nt: TGTGCCAGCAGAGAAAGACTCGCTAGCACAGATACGCAGTATTTT

v_call: TRBV6-5
d_call: NA
j_call: TRBJ2-7
clone_size: NA
cdr3_aa: CASSTTGTYSYEQYF
cdr3_nt: TGTGCCAGCAGTACTACCGGGACTTACTCCTACGAGCAGTACTTC

v_call: TRBV5-4
d_call: NA
j_call: TRBJ2-5
clone_size: NA
cdr3_aa: CASSLAAQETQYF
cdr3_nt: TGTGCCAGCAGCTTAGCAGCTCAAGAGACCCAGTACTTC

v_call: TRBV18
d_call: NA
j_call: TRBJ2-7
clone_size: NA
cdr3_aa: CASSPNTGKSGYEQYF
cdr3_nt: TGTGCCAGCTCCCCAAACACAGGGAAATCAGGCTACGAGCAGTACTTC

v_call: TRBV6-5
d_call: NA
j_call: TRBJ1-1
clone_size: NA
cdr3_aa: CASTAQGGGREAFF
cdr3_nt: TGTGCCAGCACCGCCCAGGGTGGGGGGAGGGAAGCTTTCTTT

v_call: TRBV27
d_call: TRBD2
j_call: TRBJ2-3
clone_size: NA
cdr3_aa: CASSLSAGGDTQYF
cdr3_nt: TGTGCCAGCAGTTTATCTGCGGGAGGGGATACGCAGTATTTT

v_call: TRBV12-5
d_call: NA
j_call: TRBJ2-3
clone_size: NA
cdr3_aa: CASALVKGQITDTQYF
cdr3_nt: TGTGCTAGTGCCCTGGTAAAGGGACAAATCACAGATACGCAGTATTTT

v_call: TRBV18
d_call: NA
j_call: TRBJ2-7
clone_size: NA
cdr3_aa: CASSPVITRSYEQYF
cdr3_nt: TGTGCCAGCTCACCAGTGATTACTCGGTCCTACGAGCAGTACTTC

v_call: TRBV30
d_call: NA
j_call: TRBJ2-2
clone_size: NA
cdr3_aa: CAWAPEGGGTGELFF
cdr3_nt: TGTGCCTGGGCCCCGGAGGGGGGCGGGACCGGGGAGCTGTTTTTT

v_call: TRBV2
d_call: TRBD1
j_call: TRBJ2-7
clone_size: few
cdr3_aa: CASRWTGGSYEQYF
cdr3_nt: TGTGCCAGCAGATGGACAGGGGGTTCCTACGAGCAGTACTTC

v_call: TRBV11-2
d_call: NA
j_call: TRBJ1-1
clone_size: NA
cdr3_aa: CASSSGFEGTEAFF
cdr3_nt: TGTGCCAGCAGCTCTGGTTTCGAGGGGACTGAAGCTTTCTTT